This note documents a single TCR beta chain sequence. These data come from a study of blood T cell repertoires in COVID-19. Study details: Collection of acute and convalescent COVID-19 samples took place in the United States, Italy and Spain.

V was shortened by 6 bases and J by 5 bases, with 23 bases between the two germline ends. The CDR3 loop spans 17 amino acids. The germline V gene encodes CDR1 SGHNT and CDR2 YENEEA. In the authors' methods: Reference gene primers were amplified, and this amplification served to estimate nucleated cell counts. Clones were read by immunoSEQ multiplex PCR, and TCRdb kept only the in-frame ones, dropping some. The V and J calls and clone size are taken from that table; D and trimming were inferred from the DNA. The sample holds about 180,000 clones, around 82% seen once. The receptor comes from a man between 18 and 35 years old with active or convalescent COVID-19. J is TRBJ1-5 and V is TRBV11-3, with D perhaps TRBD1 (5 bases). The specimen sequenced was peripheral blood. The DNA of the CDR3 is TGTGCCAGCAGAAACCACCGCTGTCAGGGTGAAGATCAGCCCCAGCATTTT. This codes for CASRNHRCQGEDQPQHF.